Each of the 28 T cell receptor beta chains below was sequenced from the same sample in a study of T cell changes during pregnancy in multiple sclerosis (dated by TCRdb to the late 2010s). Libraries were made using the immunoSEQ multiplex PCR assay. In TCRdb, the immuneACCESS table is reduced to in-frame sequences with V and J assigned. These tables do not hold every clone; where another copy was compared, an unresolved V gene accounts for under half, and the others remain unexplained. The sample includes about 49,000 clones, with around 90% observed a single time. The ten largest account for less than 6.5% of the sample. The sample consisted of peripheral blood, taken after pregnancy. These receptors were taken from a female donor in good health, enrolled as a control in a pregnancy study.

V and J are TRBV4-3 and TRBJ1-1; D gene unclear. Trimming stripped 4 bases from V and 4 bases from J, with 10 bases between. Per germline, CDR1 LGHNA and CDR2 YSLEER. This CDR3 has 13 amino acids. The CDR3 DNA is TGCGCCAGCAGCCCGAAGCATGGCACTGAAGCTTTCTTT. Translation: CASSPKHGTEAFF.

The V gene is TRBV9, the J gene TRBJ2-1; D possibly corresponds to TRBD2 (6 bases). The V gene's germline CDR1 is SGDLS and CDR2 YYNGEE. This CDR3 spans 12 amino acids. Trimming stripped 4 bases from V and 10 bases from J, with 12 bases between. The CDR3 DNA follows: TGTGCCAGCAGCCGGGGGTGGGGCGAGCAGTTCTTC. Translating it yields CASSRGWGEQFF.

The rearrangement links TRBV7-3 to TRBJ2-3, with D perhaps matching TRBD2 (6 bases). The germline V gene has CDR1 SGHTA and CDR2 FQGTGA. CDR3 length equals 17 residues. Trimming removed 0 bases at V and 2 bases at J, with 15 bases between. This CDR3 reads CASSLTPRERDTDTQYF. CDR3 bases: TGTGCCAGCAGCTTAACTCCCCGGGAGAGGGACACAGATACGCAGTATTTT.

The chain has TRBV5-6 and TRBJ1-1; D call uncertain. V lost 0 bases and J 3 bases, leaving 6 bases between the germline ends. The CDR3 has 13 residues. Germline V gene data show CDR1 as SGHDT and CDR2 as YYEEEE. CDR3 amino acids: CASSLDTYTEAFF. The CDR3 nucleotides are TGTGCCAGCAGCTTGGACACCTACACTGAAGCTTTCTTT.

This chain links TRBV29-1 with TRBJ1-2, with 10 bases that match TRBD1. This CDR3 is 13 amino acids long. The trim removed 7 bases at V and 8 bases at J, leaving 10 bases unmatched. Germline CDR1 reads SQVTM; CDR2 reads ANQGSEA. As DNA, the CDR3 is TGCAGCGCCTCCGGGACAGGGGAAGGCGGCTACACCTTC. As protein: CSASGTGEGGYTF.

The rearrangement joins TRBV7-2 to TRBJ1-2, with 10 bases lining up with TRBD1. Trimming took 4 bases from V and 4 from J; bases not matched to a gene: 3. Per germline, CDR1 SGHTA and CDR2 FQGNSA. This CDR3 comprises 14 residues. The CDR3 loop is CASSSTGGPYGYTF. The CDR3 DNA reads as TGTGCCAGCAGCTCGACAGGGGGCCCCTATGGCTACACCTTC.

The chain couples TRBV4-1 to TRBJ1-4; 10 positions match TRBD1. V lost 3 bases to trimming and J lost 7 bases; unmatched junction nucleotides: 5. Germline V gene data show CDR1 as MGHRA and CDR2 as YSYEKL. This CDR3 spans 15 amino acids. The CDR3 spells CASSHPTGGGEKLFF. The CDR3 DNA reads TGCGCCAGCAGCCACCCGACAGGGGGCGGTGAAAAACTGTTTTTT.

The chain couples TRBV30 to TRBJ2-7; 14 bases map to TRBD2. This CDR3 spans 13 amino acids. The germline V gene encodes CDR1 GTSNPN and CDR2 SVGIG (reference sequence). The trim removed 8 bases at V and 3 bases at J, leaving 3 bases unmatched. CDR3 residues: CAHGLAGGYEQYF. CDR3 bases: TGTGCCCATGGACTAGCGGGAGGCTACGAGCAGTACTTC.

CDR3 sequence: CASSPQQASGIDEQYF. The CDR3 coding sequence is TGTGCCAGCTCACCACAACAGGCGAGTGGGATCGACGAGCAGTACTTC. The chain employs TRBV18 and TRBJ2-7, with D perhaps matching TRBD1 (5 bases). This CDR3 has 16 residues. Trimming stripped 1 base from V and 5 bases from J, with 18 bases between. Germline V CDR1 and CDR2: KGHSH, LQKENI. The variable domain in full, completed from reference TRBV18 and TRBJ2-7, reads NAGVMQNPRHLVRRRGQEARLRCSPMKGHSHVYWYRQLPEEGLKFMVYLQKENIIDESGMPKERFSAEFPKEGPSILRIQQVVRGDSAAYFCASSPQQASGIDEQYFGPGTRLTVT.

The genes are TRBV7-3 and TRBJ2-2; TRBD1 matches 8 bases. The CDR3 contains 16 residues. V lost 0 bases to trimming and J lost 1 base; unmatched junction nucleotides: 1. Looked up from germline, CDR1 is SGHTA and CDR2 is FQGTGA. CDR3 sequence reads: CASSLTGQVNTGELFF. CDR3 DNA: TGTGCCAGCAGCTTAACGGGACAGGTGAACACCGGGGAGCTGTTTTTT.

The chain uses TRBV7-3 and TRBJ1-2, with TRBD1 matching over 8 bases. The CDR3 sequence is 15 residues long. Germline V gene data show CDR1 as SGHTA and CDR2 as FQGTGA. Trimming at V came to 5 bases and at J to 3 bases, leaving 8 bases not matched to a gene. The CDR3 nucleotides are TGTGCCAGCAGCCCCCAGGGGGCTTTGGACTATGGCTACACCTTC. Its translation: CASSPQGALDYGYTF.

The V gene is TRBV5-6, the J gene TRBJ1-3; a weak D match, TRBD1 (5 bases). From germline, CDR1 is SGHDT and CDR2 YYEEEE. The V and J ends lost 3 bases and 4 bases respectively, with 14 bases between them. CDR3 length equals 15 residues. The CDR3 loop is CASSYAAGRGNTIYF. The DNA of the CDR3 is TGTGCCAGCAGCTACGCGGCAGGGAGGGGAAACACCATATATTTT.

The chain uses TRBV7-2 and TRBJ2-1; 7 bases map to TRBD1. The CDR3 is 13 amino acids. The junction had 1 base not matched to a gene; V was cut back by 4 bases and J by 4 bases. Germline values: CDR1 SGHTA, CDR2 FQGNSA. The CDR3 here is CASSWGQYNEQFF. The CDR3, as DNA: TGTGCCAGCAGCTGGGGACAGTACAATGAGCAGTTCTTC.

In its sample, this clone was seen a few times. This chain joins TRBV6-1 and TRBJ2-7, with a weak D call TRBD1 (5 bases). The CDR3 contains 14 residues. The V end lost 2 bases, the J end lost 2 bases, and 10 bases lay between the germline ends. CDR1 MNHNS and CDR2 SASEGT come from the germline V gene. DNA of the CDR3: TGTGCCAGCAGTGAACAGGGTGCCGCCTACGAGCAGTACTTC. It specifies CASSEQGAAYEQYF.

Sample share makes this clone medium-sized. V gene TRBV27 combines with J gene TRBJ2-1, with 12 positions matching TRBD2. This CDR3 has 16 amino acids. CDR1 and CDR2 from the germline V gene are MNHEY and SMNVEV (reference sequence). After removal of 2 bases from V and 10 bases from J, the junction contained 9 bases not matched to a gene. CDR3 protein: CASSLASGGALGEQFF. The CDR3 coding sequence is TGTGCCAGCAGTTTAGCTAGCGGGGGGGCCCTTGGGGAGCAGTTCTTC.

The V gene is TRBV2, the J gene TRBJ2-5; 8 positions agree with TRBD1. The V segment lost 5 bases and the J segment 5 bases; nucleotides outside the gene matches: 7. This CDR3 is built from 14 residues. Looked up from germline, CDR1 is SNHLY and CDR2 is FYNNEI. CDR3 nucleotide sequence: TGTGCCAGCAGTCGGGACAGGAGGTGGGAGACCCAGTACTTC. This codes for CASSRDRRWETQYF.

The CDR3 here is CASSELGGTTDTQYF. Here the CDR3 DNA reads TGTGCCAGCAGTGAATTAGGGGGAACTACAGATACGCAGTATTTT. The genes are TRBV6-1 and TRBJ2-3, with D maybe TRBD1 (6 bases). V dropped 2 bases and J dropped 3 bases, with 12 bases sitting between them. The CDR3 has 15 residues. Looked up from germline, CDR1 is MNHNS and CDR2 is SASEGT.

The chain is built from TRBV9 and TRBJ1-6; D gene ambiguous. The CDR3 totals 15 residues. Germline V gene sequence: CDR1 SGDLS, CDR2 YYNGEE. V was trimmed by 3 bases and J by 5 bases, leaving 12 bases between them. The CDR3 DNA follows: TGTGCCAGCAGCGGAAGGAGGTTGAATAATTCACCCCTCCACTTT. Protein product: CASSGRRLNNSPLHF.

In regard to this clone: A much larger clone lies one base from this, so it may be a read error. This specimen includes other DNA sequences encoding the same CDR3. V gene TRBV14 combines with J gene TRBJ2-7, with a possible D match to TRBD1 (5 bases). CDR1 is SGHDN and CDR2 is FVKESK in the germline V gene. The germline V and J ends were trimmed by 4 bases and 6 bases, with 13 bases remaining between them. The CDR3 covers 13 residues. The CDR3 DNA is TGTGCCAGCAGCCCGGGCGTAAGGGGCGAGCAGTACTTC. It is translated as CASSPGVRGEQYF.

CDR3 sequence: CASLQGYNYGYTF. DNA of the CDR3: TGTGCCAGCCTACAGGGGTATAACTATGGCTACACCTTC. This rearrangement joins TRBV2 to TRBJ1-2; 7 nucleotides agree with TRBD1. The ends lost 8 bases at V and 1 base at J; junction bases unmatched: 4. CDR3 length: 13 amino acids. Germline CDR1 is SNHLY and CDR2 is FYNNEI.

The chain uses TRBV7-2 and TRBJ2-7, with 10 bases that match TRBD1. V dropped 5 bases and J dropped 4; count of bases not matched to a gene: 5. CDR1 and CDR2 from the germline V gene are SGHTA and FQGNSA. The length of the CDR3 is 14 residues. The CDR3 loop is CASSLTGGEYEQYF. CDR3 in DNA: TGTGCCAGCAGCCTGACAGGGGGCGAATACGAGCAGTACTTC.

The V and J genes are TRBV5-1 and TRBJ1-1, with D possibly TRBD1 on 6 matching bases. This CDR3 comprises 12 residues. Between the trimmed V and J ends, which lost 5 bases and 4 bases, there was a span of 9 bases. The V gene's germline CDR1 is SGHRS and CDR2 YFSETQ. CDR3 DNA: TGCGCCAGCAGGAGGGGGGGCACTGAAGCTTTCTTT. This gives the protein CASRRGGTEAFF.

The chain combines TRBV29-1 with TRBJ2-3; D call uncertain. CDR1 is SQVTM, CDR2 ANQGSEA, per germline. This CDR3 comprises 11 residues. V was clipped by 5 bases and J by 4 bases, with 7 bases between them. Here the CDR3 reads CSVLAADTQYF. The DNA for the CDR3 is TGCAGCGTTTTGGCGGCAGATACGCAGTATTTT.

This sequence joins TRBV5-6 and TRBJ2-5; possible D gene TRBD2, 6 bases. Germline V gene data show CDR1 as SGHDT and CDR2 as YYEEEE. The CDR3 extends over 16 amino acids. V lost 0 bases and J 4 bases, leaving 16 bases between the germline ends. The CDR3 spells CASSLGRGQGLETQYF. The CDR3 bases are TGTGCCAGCAGCTTGGGGCGGGGCCAAGGGTTAGAGACCCAGTACTTC.

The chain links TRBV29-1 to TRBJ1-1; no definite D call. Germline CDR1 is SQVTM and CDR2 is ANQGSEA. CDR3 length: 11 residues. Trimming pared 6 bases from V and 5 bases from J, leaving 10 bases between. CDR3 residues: CSVEGRTEAFF. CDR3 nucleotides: TGCAGCGTCGAGGGCAGAACTGAAGCTTTCTTT.

CDR3 sequence reads: CASSTRLAGGTGELFF. The CDR3 region has the DNA TGTGCCAGCAGCACTCGACTAGCGGGAGGCACCGGGGAGCTGTTTTTT. V usage is TRBV21-1 and J usage is TRBJ2-2; the table names TRBD2, a call not compared with the DNA. TRBV21-1 is described as a pseudogene. The CDR3 covers 16 residues.

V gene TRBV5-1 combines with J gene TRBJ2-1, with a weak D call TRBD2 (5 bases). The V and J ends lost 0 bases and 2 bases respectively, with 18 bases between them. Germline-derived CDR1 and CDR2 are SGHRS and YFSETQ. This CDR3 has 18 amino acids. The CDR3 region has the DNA TGCGCCAGCAGCTTGGTTCATGGGGTAACCGGGGCCTACAATGAGCAGTTCTTC. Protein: CASSLVHGVTGAYNEQFF.

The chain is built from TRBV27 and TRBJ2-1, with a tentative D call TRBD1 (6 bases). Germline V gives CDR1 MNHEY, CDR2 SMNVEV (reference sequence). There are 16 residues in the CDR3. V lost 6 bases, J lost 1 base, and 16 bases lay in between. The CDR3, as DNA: TGTGCCAGCAGGGGGGCCCTAGGACCTTCCTACAATGAGCAGTTCTTC. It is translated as CASRGALGPSYNEQFF.